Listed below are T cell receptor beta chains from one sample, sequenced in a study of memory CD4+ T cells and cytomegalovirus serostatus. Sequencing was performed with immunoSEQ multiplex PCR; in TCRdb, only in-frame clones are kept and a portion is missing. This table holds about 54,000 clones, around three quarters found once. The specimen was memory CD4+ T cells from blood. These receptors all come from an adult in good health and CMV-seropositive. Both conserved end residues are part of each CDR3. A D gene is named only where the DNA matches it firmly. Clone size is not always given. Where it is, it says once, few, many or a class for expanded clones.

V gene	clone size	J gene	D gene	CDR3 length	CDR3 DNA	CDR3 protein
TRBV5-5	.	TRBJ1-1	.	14	TGTGCCAGCATCCTATCTGGTTTCGGAGATCCGGCTTTCTTT	CASILSGFGDPAFF
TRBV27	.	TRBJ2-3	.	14	TGTGCCAGCAGCCGCCAGGTTGCATCTGATACGCAGTATTTT	CASSRQVASDTQYF
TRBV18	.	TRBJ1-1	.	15	TGTGCCAGCTCACCACAAAGACAGGCCCAATCGGCGGCTTTCTTT	CASSPQRQAQSAAFF
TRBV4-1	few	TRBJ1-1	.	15	TGCGCCAGCAGCCACGGACCAGGGACCACCACTGAAGCTTTCTTT	CASSHGPGTTTEAFF
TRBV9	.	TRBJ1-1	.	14	TGTGCCAGCAGCGAGGATCCACTAAACACTGAAGCTTTCTTT	CASSEDPLNTEAFF
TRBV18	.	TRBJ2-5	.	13	TGTGCCAGCCAACAGGGAGGAGAAGAGACCCAGTACTTC	CASQQGGEETQYF
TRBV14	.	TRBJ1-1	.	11	TGTGCCAGCAGCCTCCAGGGACGGGCTTTCTTT	CASSLQGRAFF
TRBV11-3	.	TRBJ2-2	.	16	TGTGCCAGCAGAGGCCGGGTAGCGGCCCACACCGGGGAGCTGTTTTTT	CASRGRVAAHTGELFF
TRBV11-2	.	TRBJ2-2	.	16	TGTGCCAGCGGACACAGGGACACTATGGGCAGCGGGGAGCTGTTTTTT	CASGHRDTMGSGELFF
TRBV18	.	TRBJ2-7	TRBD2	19	TGTGCCAGCTCACCACCGGCTCGGCTAGCGGGCCCAAGGTGGAACGAGCAGTACTTC	CASSPPARLAGPRWNEQYF
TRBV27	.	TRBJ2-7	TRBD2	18	TGTGCCAGCGGACCTCGGGGACTAGCGGTCCAGGGGGCCTACGAGCAGTACTTC	CASGPRGLAVQGAYEQYF
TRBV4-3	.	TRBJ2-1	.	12	TGCGCCAGCATTTTTAGGCAGAATGAGCAGTTCTTC	CASIFRQNEQFF
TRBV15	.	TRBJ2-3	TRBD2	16	TGTGCCACCAGCACGGGGACTAGCGGGATGACAGATACGCAGTATTTT	CATSTGTSGMTDTQYF
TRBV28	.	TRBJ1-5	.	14	TGTGCCAGCAGCCTGGCTTCACACGTCCAGCCCCAGCATTTT	CASSLASHVQPQHF
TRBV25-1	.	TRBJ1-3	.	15	TGTGCCAGCAGTGAATCGCGGACAATTGGAAACACCATATATTTT	CASSESRTIGNTIYF
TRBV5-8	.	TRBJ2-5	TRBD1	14	TGTGCCAGCAGCTTGGTGACAGGGTCAGAGACCCAGTACTTC	CASSLVTGSETQYF
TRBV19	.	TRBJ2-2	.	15	TGTGCCAGTAGTGCTCCAGGGGTTTTGACCGGGGAGCTGTTTTTT	CASSAPGVLTGELFF
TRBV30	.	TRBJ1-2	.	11	TGTGCCTGGAGTGTCGGCTATGGCTACACCTTC	CAWSVGYGYTF
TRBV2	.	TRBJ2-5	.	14	TGTGCCAGCAGCCCCGGGACCCCCCAAGAGACCCAGTACTTC	CASSPGTPQETQYF
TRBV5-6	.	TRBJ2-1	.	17	TGTGCCAGCAGCTCACTATACAGGGAAAGGGCACGCGGTGAGCAGTTCTTC	CASSSLYRERARGEQFF
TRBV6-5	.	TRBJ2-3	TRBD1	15	TGTGCCAGCAGGGAGGACAGGGATTTGACAGATACGCAGTATTTT	CASREDRDLTDTQYF
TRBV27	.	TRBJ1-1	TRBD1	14	TGTGCCAGCAGAAAACTACAGGGGGACACTGAAGCTTTCTTT	CASRKLQGDTEAFF
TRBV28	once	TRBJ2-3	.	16	TGTGCCAGCAGTTACGAGCGGGCCTCTAGCACAGATACGCAGTATTTT	CASSYERASSTDTQYF
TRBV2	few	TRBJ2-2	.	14	TGTGCCAGCAGTGATTGGTACTCCACCGGGGAGCTGTTTTTT	CASSDWYSTGELFF
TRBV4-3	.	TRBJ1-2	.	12	TGCGCCAGCAGCCGGGATGGGCGTGGCTACACCTTC	CASSRDGRGYTF
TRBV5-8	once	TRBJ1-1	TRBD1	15	TGTGCCAGCAGCTTAGCACTATTGGGACAGGGATTGGCTTTCTTT	CASSLALLGQGLAFF
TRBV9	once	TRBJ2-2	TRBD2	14	TGTGCGAGCGGGACTAGCGGGGCCAGCGGGGAGCTGTTTTTT	CASGTSGASGELFF
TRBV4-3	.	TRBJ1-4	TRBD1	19	TGCGCCAGCAGCCAGGCAACAGGGGGCGCGGGCGGCACTAATGAAAAACTGTTTTTT	CASSQATGGAGGTNEKLFF